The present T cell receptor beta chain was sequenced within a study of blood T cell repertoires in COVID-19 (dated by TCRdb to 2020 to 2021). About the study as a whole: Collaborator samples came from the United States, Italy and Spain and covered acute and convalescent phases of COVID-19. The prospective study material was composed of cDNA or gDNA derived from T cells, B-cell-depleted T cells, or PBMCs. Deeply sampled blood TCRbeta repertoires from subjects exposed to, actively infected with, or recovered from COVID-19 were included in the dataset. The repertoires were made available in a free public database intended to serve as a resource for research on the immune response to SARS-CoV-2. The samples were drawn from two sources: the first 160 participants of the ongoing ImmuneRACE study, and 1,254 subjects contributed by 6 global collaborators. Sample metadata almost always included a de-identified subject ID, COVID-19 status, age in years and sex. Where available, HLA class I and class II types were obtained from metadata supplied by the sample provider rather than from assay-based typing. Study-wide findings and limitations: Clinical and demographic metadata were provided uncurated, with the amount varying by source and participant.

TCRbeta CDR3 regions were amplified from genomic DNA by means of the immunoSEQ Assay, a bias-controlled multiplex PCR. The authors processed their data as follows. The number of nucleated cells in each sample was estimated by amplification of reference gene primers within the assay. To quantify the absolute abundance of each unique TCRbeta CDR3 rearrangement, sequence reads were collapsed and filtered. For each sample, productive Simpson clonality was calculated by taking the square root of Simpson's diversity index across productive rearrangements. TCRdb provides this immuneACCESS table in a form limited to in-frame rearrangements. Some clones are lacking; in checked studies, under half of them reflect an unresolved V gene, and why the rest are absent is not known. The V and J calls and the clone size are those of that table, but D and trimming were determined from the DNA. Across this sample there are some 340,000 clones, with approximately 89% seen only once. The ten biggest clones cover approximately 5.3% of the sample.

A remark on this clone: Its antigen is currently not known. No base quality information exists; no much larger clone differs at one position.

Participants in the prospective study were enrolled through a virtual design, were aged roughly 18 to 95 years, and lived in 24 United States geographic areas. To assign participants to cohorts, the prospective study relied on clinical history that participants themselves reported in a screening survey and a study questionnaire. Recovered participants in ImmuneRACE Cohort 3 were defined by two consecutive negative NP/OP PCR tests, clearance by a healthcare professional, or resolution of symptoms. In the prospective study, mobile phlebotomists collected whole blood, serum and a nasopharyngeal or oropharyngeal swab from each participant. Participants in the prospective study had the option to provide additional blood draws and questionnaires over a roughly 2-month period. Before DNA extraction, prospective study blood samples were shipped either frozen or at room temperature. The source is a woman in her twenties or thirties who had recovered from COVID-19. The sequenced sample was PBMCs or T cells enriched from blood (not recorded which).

CDR3 region: CASSLATGGDEKLFF. The sequenced DNA is TGCGCCAGCAGCTTGGCGACAGGGGGCGATGAAAAACTGTTTTTT. Recombination linked TRBV5-1 to TRBJ1-4; 10 middle bases align to TRBD1. Trimming takes 0 bases off V and 6 bases off J; junction bases not matched to a gene: 2. As encoded in the germline V gene, CDR1 is SGHRS while CDR2 is YFSETQ. From the cysteine up to the phenylalanine, the CDR3 has a length of 15 residues. The DNA shown is the 45-base CDR3, in frame from base 1.